Listed below are T cell receptor beta chains from one sample, sequenced in a study of blood T cell repertoires in COVID-19. Sequenced by immunoSEQ multiplex PCR; TCRdb stores in-frame clones only, minus some. The sample holds about 140,000 clones; about four fifths are singletons and the top ten take around 8%. Source material: peripheral blood. All receptors derive from a woman aged 60-75 years with active or convalescent COVID-19. The CDR3 runs from the conserved cysteine through the conserved F or W. Fields, in order: D gene, V gene, J gene, clone size, CDR3 protein, CDR3 DNA. D genes are given only for firm matches. Rows give clone size only sometimes, using once, few, many, or a class for an expanded clone.

D: TRBD1; V: TRBV6-5; J: TRBJ1-5; size: few; CDR3: CASSPGTGDQPQHF; DNA: TGTGCCAGCAGTCCCGGGACAGGGGACCAGCCCCAGCATTTT
D: TRBD1; V: TRBV27; J: TRBJ1-6; size: NA; CDR3: CASRPDRVRLESPLHF; DNA: TGTGCCAGCAGGCCCGACAGGGTTAGGCTCGAATCACCCCTCCACTTT
D: NA; V: TRBV2; J: TRBJ1-3; size: NA; CDR3: CASSGVRVSSGNTIYF; DNA: TGTGCCAGCAGTGGTGTCAGGGTATCCTCTGGAAACACCATATATTTT
D: TRBD1; V: TRBV5-4; J: TRBJ1-1; size: once; CDR3: CASSLAGTGGTEAFF; DNA: TGTGCCAGCAGCTTGGCTGGGACAGGGGGAACTGAAGCTTTCTTT
D: NA; V: TRBV15; J: TRBJ2-5; size: once; CDR3: CATSRDYYQETQYF; DNA: TGTGCCACCAGCAGAGATTATTACCAAGAGACCCAGTACTTC
D: NA; V: TRBV5-3; J: TRBJ1-5; size: NA; CDR3: CARSGYRVRNQPQHF; DNA: TGTGCCAGAAGCGGGTACAGGGTTCGCAATCAGCCCCAGCATTTT
D: NA; V: TRBV19; J: TRBJ1-2; size: NA; CDR3: CASSVRTASNGYTF; DNA: TGTGCCAGTAGTGTCAGGACAGCTTCGAATGGCTACACCTTC
D: NA; V: TRBV11-2; J: TRBJ1-4; size: NA; CDR3: CASSLRSRDEKLFF; DNA: TGTGCCAGCAGCTTAAGGTCCAGGGATGAAAAACTGTTTTTT
D: NA; V: TRBV9; J: TRBJ2-3; size: NA; CDR3: CASSLSFRDTQYF; DNA: TGTGCCAGCAGCCTTAGTTTCCGAGATACGCAGTATTTT
D: TRBD2; V: TRBV6-5; J: TRBJ2-2; size: few; CDR3: CASSAGGQGGELFF; DNA: TGTGCCAGCAGCGCGGGGGGGCAAGGCGGGGAGCTGTTTTTT
D: TRBD2; V: TRBV7-2; J: TRBJ2-7; size: NA; CDR3: CASSLGLAGVDEQYF; DNA: TGTGCCAGCAGCTTAGGTCTAGCGGGAGTCGACGAGCAGTACTTC
D: NA; V: TRBV12-3/TRBV12-4; J: TRBJ1-1; size: NA; CDR3: CASSLSRGREAFF; DNA: TGTGCCAGCAGTTTATCTAGAGGGCGTGAAGCTTTCTTT
D: NA; V: TRBV3-1/TRBV3-2; J: TRBJ2-4; size: NA; CDR3: CASSLTGGDIQYF; DNA: TGTGCCAGCAGCCTTACAGGGGGGGACATTCAGTACTTC
D: TRBD1; V: TRBV7-9; J: TRBJ1-1; size: few; CDR3: CASSFDRGTAEAFF; DNA: TGTGCCAGCAGCTTCGACAGGGGGACAGCTGAAGCTTTCTTT
D: TRBD1; V: TRBV18; J: TRBJ1-2; size: NA; CDR3: CASSPPGQGLGGGYTF; DNA: TGTGCCAGCTCACCACCAGGACAGGGGCTGGGAGGTGGCTACACCTTC
D: NA; V: TRBV4-1; J: TRBJ1-4; size: NA; CDR3: CASSVQFATNEKLFF; DNA: TGCGCCAGCAGCGTACAATTTGCAACTAATGAAAAACTGTTTTTT
D: TRBD1; V: TRBV19; J: TRBJ1-1; size: NA; CDR3: CASCKETGVFTEAFF; DNA: TGTGCCAGTTGTAAGGAGACAGGGGTTTTCACTGAAGCTTTCTTT
D: NA; V: TRBV11-2; J: TRBJ2-1; size: many; CDR3: CASSLWAGGEEQFF; DNA: TGTGCCAGCAGCTTATGGGCCGGGGGAGAGGAGCAGTTCTTC
D: TRBD1; V: TRBV5-4; J: TRBJ2-1; size: NA; CDR3: CASSFRDSINEQFF; DNA: TGTGCCAGCAGCTTTCGGGACAGCATCAATGAGCAGTTCTTC
D: NA; V: TRBV20-1; J: TRBJ1-1; size: once; CDR3: CSASVADRPMNTEAFF; DNA: TGCAGTGCTAGTGTGGCAGACAGGCCCATGAACACTGAAGCTTTCTTT
D: NA; V: TRBV20-1; J: TRBJ1-2; size: few; CDR3: CSASTEYGYTF; DNA: TGCAGTGCTAGTACCGAGTATGGCTACACCTTC
D: NA; V: TRBV19; J: TRBJ1-4; size: NA; CDR3: CATVSRGSNEKLFF; DNA: TGTGCCACCGTTAGTCGGGGATCTAATGAAAAACTGTTTTTT
D: TRBD1; V: TRBV19; J: TRBJ1-1; size: NA; CDR3: CASSIVRDSEAFF; DNA: TGTGCCAGTAGTATAGTCCGGGACAGCGAAGCTTTCTTT
D: TRBD1; V: TRBV28; J: TRBJ1-5; size: few; CDR3: CASRSDRGYQPQHF; DNA: TGTGCCAGCAGGTCGGACAGGGGATATCAGCCCCAGCATTTT
D: TRBD2; V: TRBV28; J: TRBJ2-3; size: NA; CDR3: CASSLGTSGGGYPTDTQYF; DNA: TGTGCCAGCAGTTTGGGGACTAGCGGGGGGGGTTACCCCACAGATACGCAGTATTTT
D: TRBD2; V: TRBV23-1; J: TRBJ2-3; size: NA; CDR3: CASSGEIAGAGTDTQYF; DNA: TGCGCCAGCAGTGGGGAAATAGCGGGGGCAGGCACAGATACGCAGTATTTT
D: NA; V: TRBV5-1; J: TRBJ2-5; size: NA; CDR3: CASSLALADSWYF; DNA: TGCGCCAGCAGCTTGGCTCTAGCGGACAGTTGGTACTTC
D: NA; V: TRBV9; J: TRBJ2-5; size: NA; CDR3: CASSVQPRETQYF; DNA: TGTGCCAGCAGCGTACAACCCCGGGAGACCCAGTACTTC
D: NA; V: TRBV28; J: TRBJ2-6; size: once; CDR3: CASLGATGANVLTF; DNA: TGTGCCAGCTTAGGGGCGACTGGGGCCAACGTCCTGACTTTC
D: TRBD1; V: TRBV6-1; J: TRBJ1-2; size: NA; CDR3: CASSESIGTVVLVRGYTF; DNA: TGTGCCAGCAGTGAGAGCATTGGGACAGTTGTTCTAGTCCGAGGCTACACCTTC
D: NA; V: TRBV7-9; J: TRBJ2-6; size: NA; CDR3: CASSLERERASGANVLTF; DNA: TGTGCCAGCAGCTTAGAGAGGGAGAGAGCGTCTGGGGCCAACGTCCTGACTTTC
D: NA; V: TRBV28; J: TRBJ1-5; size: NA; CDR3: CASRPDRNQPQHF; DNA: TGTGCCAGCAGACCGGACAGAAATCAGCCCCAGCATTTT
D: NA; V: TRBV12-3/TRBV12-4; J: TRBJ1-6; size: NA; CDR3: CASSFGGSPLHF; DNA: TGTGCCAGCAGTTTCGGAGGTTCACCCCTCCACTTT
D: TRBD1; V: TRBV18; J: TRBJ1-5; size: NA; CDR3: CASSSNRGQRNQPQHF; DNA: TGTGCCAGCTCATCGAACAGGGGGCAAAGGAATCAGCCCCAGCATTTT
D: NA; V: TRBV10-3; J: TRBJ1-5; size: NA; CDR3: CATRWEGTDNQPQHF; DNA: TGTGCCACCCGGTGGGAAGGGACTGATAATCAGCCCCAGCATTTT
D: TRBD1; V: TRBV18; J: TRBJ1-5; size: NA; CDR3: CASSPDRGGNQPQHF; DNA: TGTGCCAGCTCACCCGACAGGGGTGGTAATCAGCCCCAGCATTTT
D: NA; V: TRBV21-1; J: TRBJ1-4; size: NA; CDR3: CASSKETGAGEKLFF; DNA: TGTGCCAGCAGCAAAGAAACAGGGGCAGGGGAAAAACTGTTTTTT
D: TRBD1; V: TRBV9; J: TRBJ2-7; size: NA; CDR3: CASSSGTGIYEQYF; DNA: TGTGCCAGCAGCTCGGGGACAGGAATCTACGAGCAGTACTTC
D: TRBD2; V: TRBV19; J: TRBJ2-1; size: NA; CDR3: CASRSPKGGGVDNEQFF; DNA: TGTGCCAGTAGATCTCCAAAGGGCGGGGGGGTAGACAATGAGCAGTTCTTC
D: TRBD2; V: TRBV19; J: TRBJ2-3; size: once; CDR3: CASSGTSGGGDTQYF; DNA: TGTGCCAGTAGTGGGACTAGCGGGGGCGGAGATACGCAGTATTTT
D: NA; V: TRBV6-2/TRBV6-3; J: TRBJ2-3; size: NA; CDR3: CASSYAAGRTDTQYF; DNA: TGTGCCAGCAGTTACGCGGCGGGTAGGACAGATACGCAGTATTTT
D: TRBD2; V: TRBV29-1; J: TRBJ2-1; size: NA; CDR3: CSVRTSGFYNEQFF; DNA: TGCAGCGTACGGACTAGCGGATTCTACAATGAGCAGTTCTTC
D: NA; V: TRBV5-1; J: TRBJ2-2; size: NA; CDR3: CASSLALSYTGELFF; DNA: TGCGCCAGCAGCTTGGCCCTTAGCTACACCGGGGAGCTGTTTTTT
D: NA; V: TRBV19; J: TRBJ2-7; size: NA; CDR3: CASSIEQGTYEQYF; DNA: TGTGCCAGTAGCATTGAACAGGGAACCTACGAGCAGTACTTC
D: TRBD2; V: TRBV4-3; J: TRBJ2-3; size: NA; CDR3: CASSSRLAGGTDTQYF; DNA: TGCGCCAGCAGCTCCCGGCTAGCGGGAGGAACAGATACGCAGTATTTT
D: TRBD2; V: TRBV9; J: TRBJ2-2; size: NA; CDR3: CASSETSGGSGELFF; DNA: TGTGCCAGCAGCGAGACTAGCGGGGGGTCCGGGGAGCTGTTTTTT
D: NA; V: TRBV9; J: TRBJ2-1; size: NA; CDR3: CASSVGASPHNEQFF; DNA: TGTGCCAGCAGCGTAGGGGCTAGCCCCCACAATGAGCAGTTCTTC
D: TRBD2; V: TRBV18; J: TRBJ2-1; size: NA; CDR3: CASSTSAAYNEQFF; DNA: TGTGCCAGCTCCACTAGCGCCGCCTACAATGAGCAGTTCTTC
D: TRBD2; V: TRBV7-3; J: TRBJ2-3; size: NA; CDR3: CASSRTSGTDTQYF; DNA: TGTGCCAGCAGCCGGACTAGCGGCACAGATACGCAGTATTTT
D: TRBD2; V: TRBV9; J: TRBJ2-1; size: NA; CDR3: CASSDRTSGVNNEQFF; DNA: TGTGCCAGCAGCGACCGGACTAGCGGGGTGAACAATGAGCAGTTCTTC
D: TRBD1; V: TRBV9; J: TRBJ1-1; size: NA; CDR3: CASSVEGGRTEAFF; DNA: TGTGCCAGCAGCGTAGAAGGGGGCCGGACTGAAGCTTTCTTT
D: NA; V: TRBV6-1; J: TRBJ2-1; size: NA; CDR3: CASSGQVWGGSLSMDEQFF; DNA: TGTGCCAGCAGTGGACAGGTTTGGGGGGGGAGCCTTTCGATGGATGAGCAGTTCTTC
D: NA; V: TRBV19; J: TRBJ1-5; size: NA; CDR3: CASKDNGENQPQHF; DNA: TGTGCCAGTAAGGATAACGGGGAAAATCAGCCCCAGCATTTT